This T cell receptor (beta chain) was recovered during a study of T cell responses to AZD1222 COVID-19 vaccine. The study, taken as a whole, reports: Spike as a whole was targeted by vaccine-associated CD4 TCRs, dominant at 160-218 and 743-854. After two AZD1222 doses, spike-specific TCR breadth and depth rose versus day 0. The peak T cell response came first, and repertoires were sampled only after it. Possibly, clonal diversity was underestimated; donors were largely white British and included more females.

CDR1 SGHNT and CDR2 YYREEE come from the germline V gene (reference sequence). Trimming left V 4 bases short and J 6 bases short, with 15 bases between. The CDR3 is 14 amino acids. About this clone: Its target is unknown.

The protocol was immunoSEQ multiplex PCR, while the TCRdb copy is restricted to in-frame clones and leaves out a portion. The table includes around 110,000 clones, 75% to 90% detected once. The specimen was peripheral blood, collected on day 0 of MenACWY control vaccination. The rearrangement joins TRBV5-4 to TRBJ2-3; weak D call: TRBD2 (6 bases). This clonotype was obtained from an adult in good health. Written as DNA, the CDR3 is TGTGCCAGCAGCGCCCCCGGGGGAGTGGATACGCAGTATTTT. It codes for CASSAPGGVDTQYF.